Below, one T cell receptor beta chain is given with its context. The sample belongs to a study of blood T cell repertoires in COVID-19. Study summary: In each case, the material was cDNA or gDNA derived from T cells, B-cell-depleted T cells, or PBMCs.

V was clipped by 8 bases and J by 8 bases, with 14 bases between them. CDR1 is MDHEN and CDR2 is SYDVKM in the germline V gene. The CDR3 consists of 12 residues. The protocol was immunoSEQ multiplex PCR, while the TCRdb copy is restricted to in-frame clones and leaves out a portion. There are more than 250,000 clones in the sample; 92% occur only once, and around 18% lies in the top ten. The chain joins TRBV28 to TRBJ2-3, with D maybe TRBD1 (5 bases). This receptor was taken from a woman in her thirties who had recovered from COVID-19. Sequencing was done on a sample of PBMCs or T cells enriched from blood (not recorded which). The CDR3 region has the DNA TGTGCCAGCTCCAGGGTTGGGGTTACGCAGTATTTT. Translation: CASSRVGVTQYF. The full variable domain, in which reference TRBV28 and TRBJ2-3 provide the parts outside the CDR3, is DVKVTQSSRYLVKRTGEKVFLECVQDMDHENMFWYRQDPGLGLRLIYFSYDVKMKEKGDIPEGYSVSREKKERFSLILESASTNQTSMYLCASSRVGVTQYFGPGTRLTVL.